The following is a TCR beta chain sequence with its context. This clonotype appeared many times. Its antigen is unknown. The input lacks base qualities; no much larger clone sits a single base away. The data stem from a study of T cells in Graves' hyperthyroidism and ophthalmopathy (dated by TCRdb to about 2019). In terms of the full investigation: Peripheral blood was collected at initial diagnosis, before any treatment. To identify TCR V-J signatures that set the groups apart, the researchers used a discovery cohort of 100 or so patients, made up of around 42 with Graves' ophthalmopathy and 57 with stable Graves' hyperthyroidism. Prospective prediction of ophthalmopathy was tested in an independent validation cohort of 18 hyperthyroidism patients and 15 to 17 patients who later progressed to ophthalmopathy. The roughly 100 discovery patients were randomly divided into training and test sets at a 7:3 ratio. The study also compared thyroid tissue and blood T-cell repertoires from over 5 Graves' hyperthyroidism patients. After sampling, hyperthyroidism patients received methimazole starting at 30 mg daily, and ophthalmopathy patients received high-dose intravenous methylprednisolone. The paper describes TCR Vbeta CDR3 sequencing of 140 or so peripheral blood samples, made up of 43 ophthalmopathy patients, around 78 hyperthyroidism patients and 17 progressor patients. The paper's findings and limits, for the study overall: In validation, the model predicted progression to ophthalmopathy with around 71% sensitivity and roughly 75% specificity, a median of around 6.6 months before onset. Most expanded thyroid clonotypes (frequency above 0.001) were also detected in blood, a finding suggesting that blood repertoires may reflect thyroid immune responses. No statistical method was used to set the sample size in advance, and investigators knew the group allocation. Ophthalmopathy was separated from stable hyperthyroidism by a 13 V-J signature model, with approximately 85% sensitivity and about 81% specificity obtained in cross-validation and 80%/75% obtained in testing.

Ophthalmopathy patients had moderately to severely active disease, with a Clinical Activity Score of 3 or more, a NOSPECS grade of 4 or more, and a disease duration of less than 3 months. Patients with uncontrolled infections, other autoimmune diseases, pregnancy or lactation were excluded. Diagnoses were established on the basis of clinical symptoms, serum thyroxine and TRAb, thyroid ultrasound, and orbital computed tomography. Ficoll-Paque density gradient centrifugation was used to isolate PBMCs from 8.5 to 10 ml of fresh peripheral blood. Trizol reagent was used to extract total RNA, and RNA quality was then checked on an Agilent 2100 Bioanalyzer. Amplification of TCR beta CDR3 regions was carried out from RNA transcripts. For the first round of RT-PCR on the TCR CDR3, the HTBI primer set was used together with the Qiagen OneStep RT-PCR kit. A second multiplex PCR round built the libraries, followed by size selection and purification. The libraries were sequenced on an Illumina HiSeq2000 using paired-end 100 bp reads. The source study handled its data this way. Raw data were processed with SOAPnuke, discarding reads with adapters, uncalled bases, mean Phred below 15, or no exact constant-primer or identifier match. COPE v1.2.5 was used to merge high-quality paired reads, and clonotypes were defined as unique nucleotide sequences. MiTCR v1.1 was used to align the clonotypes against IMGT TRBV, TRBD and TRBJ reference segments. Only V-J combinations with frequency above 0.0001, covering about 99% of repertoires, were analysed. A TCS score was defined as the ratio of F50 (clonal expansion) to E x V (chaos), with BLOSUM62-based TCRdist applied between CDR3 peptides within each V-J. Welch's t-statistics and random forest reduced 514 V-J features to around 14, which were used in a naive Bayes classifier (R e1071). Through fastp at Q25 and MiXCR, TCRdb rebuilt clones from the public reads, retaining in-frame beta chains. Duplicate CDR3 protein sequences are folded into a single record with the most common DNA and genes. V and J calls and clone size were set by TCRdb, not the authors. The sample table contains around 50,000 distinct CDR3 sequences; only one count was recorded for roughly 50% of them. The ten biggest clones cover 8% to 10% of the sample.

For this chain, trimming is 4 bases at the V end and 5 bases at the J end, and the number of junction bases without a gene match is 5. Based on the germline V gene, the CDR1 and CDR2 sequences are SGHRS and YFSETQ. The CDR3, from cysteine to phenylalanine, totals 14 residues. The entry retains the CDR3 DNA only, 42 bases that are in frame from base 1. This TCR was sampled from a woman between 45 and 60 years old with Graves' ophthalmopathy. The sequenced material came from blood. The rearranged segments are TRBV5-1 and TRBJ2-1, and 8 junctional nucleotides match TRBD1. The base sequence is TGCGCCAGCAGCAAGGACAGGGCAAACAATGAGCAGTTCTTC. Translated, this gives CASSKDRANNEQFF.